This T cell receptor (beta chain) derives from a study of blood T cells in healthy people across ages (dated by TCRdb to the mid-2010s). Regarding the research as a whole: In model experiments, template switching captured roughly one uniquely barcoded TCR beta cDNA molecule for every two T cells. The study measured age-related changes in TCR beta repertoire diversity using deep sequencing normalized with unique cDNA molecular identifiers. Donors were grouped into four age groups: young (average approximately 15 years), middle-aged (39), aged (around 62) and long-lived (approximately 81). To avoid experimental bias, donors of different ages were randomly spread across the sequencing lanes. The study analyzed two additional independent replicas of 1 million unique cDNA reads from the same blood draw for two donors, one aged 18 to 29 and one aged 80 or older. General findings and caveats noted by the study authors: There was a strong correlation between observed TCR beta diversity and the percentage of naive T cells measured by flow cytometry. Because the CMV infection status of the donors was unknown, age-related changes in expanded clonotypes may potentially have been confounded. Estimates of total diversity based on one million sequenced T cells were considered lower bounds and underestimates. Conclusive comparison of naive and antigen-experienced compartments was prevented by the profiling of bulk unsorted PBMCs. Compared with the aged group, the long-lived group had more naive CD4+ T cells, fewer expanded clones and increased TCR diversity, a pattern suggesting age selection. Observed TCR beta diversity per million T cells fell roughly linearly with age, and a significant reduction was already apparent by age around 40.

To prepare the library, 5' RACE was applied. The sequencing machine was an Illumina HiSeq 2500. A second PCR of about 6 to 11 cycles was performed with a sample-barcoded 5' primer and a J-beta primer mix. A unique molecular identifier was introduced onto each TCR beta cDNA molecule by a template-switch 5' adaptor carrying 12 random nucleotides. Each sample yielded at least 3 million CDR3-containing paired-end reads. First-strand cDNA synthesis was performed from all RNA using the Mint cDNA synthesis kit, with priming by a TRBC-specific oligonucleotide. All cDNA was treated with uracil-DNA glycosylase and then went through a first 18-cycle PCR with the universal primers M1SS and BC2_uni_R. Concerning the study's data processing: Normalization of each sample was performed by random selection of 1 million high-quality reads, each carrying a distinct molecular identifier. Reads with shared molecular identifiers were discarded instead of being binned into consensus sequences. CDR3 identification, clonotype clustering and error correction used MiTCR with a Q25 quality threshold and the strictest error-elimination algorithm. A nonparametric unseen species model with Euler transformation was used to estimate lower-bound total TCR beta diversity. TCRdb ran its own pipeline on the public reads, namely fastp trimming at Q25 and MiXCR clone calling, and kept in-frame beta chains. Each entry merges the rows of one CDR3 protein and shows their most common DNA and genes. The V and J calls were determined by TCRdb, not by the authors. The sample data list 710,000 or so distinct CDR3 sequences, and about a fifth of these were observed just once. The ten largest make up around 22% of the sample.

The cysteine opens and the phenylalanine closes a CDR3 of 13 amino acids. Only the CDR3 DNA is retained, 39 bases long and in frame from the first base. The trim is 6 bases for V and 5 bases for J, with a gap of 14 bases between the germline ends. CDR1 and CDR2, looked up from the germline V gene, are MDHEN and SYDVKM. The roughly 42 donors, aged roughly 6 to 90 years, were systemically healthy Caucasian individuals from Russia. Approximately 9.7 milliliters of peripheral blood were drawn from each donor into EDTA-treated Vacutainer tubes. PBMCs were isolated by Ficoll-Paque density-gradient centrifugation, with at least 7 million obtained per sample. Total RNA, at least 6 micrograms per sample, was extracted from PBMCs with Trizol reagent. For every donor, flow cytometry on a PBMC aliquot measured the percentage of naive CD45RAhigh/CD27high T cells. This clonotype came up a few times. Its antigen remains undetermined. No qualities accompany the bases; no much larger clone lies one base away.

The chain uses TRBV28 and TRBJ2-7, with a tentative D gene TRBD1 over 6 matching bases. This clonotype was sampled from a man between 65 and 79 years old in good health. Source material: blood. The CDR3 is CASRQQQGHEQYF. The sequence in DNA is TGTGCCAGCAGACAACAACAGGGCCACGAGCAGTACTTC.